The next 3 T cell receptor beta chains were all read from a single sample in a study of technical replicates of blood from a handful of donors. The table came from immunoSEQ multiplex PCR; TCRdb's copy has only in-frame clones and leaves some out. Here the sample spans over 55,000 clones, 91% being singletons. The source material was PBMCs. All receptors derive from a human donor in good health. Some clones in this sample may be carry-over from other donors' samples.

The rearrangement joins TRBV5-4 to TRBJ1-6; D remains ambiguous. The CDR3 length is 15 residues. The germline V gene has CDR1 SGHNT and CDR2 YYREEE (reference sequence). The V gene lost 0 bases and the J gene lost 0 bases, with 4 bases spanning the gap. The CDR3 is CASSLGSSYNSPLHF. The CDR3 coding sequence is TGTGCCAGCAGCTTGGGTAGCTCCTATAATTCACCCCTCCACTTT.

The rearrangement links TRBV7-2 to TRBJ2-7, with TRBD1 identical over 8 bases. The CDR3 is 13 residues long. Germline assignment: CDR1 SGHTA and CDR2 FQGNSA. The J segment lost 4 bases and the V segment lost 4 bases, leaving 3 bases of the junction unmatched. For the CDR3, the DNA is TGTGCCAGCAGCTCCGGGACAGGTTACGAGCAGTACTTC. As protein: CASSSGTGYEQYF.

The chain has TRBV10-3 and TRBJ2-7; D is unclear. The CDR3 is 11 amino acids. Trimming stripped 3 bases from V and 4 bases from J, with 4 bases between. Per the germline V gene, CDR1 is ENHRY and CDR2 is SYGVKD. The CDR3 is CAISDSYEQYF. In DNA, the CDR3 is TGTGCCATCAGTGACTCGTACGAGCAGTACTTC.